This T cell receptor (beta chain) was captured by sequencing in a study of blood T cells in healthy people across ages. Germline V gene sequence: CDR1 SGHTA, CDR2 FQGNSA. The CDR3 sequence is 15 residues long. The V and J ends lost 3 bases and 4 bases respectively, with 13 bases between them. The authors ran a second PCR of about 6 to 11 cycles using a sample-barcoded 5' primer and a J-beta primer mix. TCRdb passed the 5' RACE reads through MiXCR, listing each CDR3 protein once. The sample lists about 760,000 distinct CDR3 sequences; around 50% were seen once. The receptor was derived from a man between 40 and 49 years old in good health. J is TRBJ1-3 and V is TRBV7-2; maybe TRBD1 (6 bases). The sample was blood. The CDR3 protein is CASSFLTGKGNTIYF. The CDR3 DNA reads as TGTGCCAGCAGCTTCTTAACAGGGAAGGGAAACACCATATATTTT.